These T cell receptor beta chains were read from a single sample in a study of identical twins. TCRdb re-derived calls from the 5' RACE reads in MiXCR, one entry per CDR3 protein. The sample lists approximately 1.8 million distinct CDR3 sequences; 32% were seen once. The sample comprised cord blood. Source of these receptors: a newborn girl in good health. Each CDR3 is given with its conserved first and last residue. D genes are given only for firm matches. The listing skips clone size in some rows; elsewhere it reads once, few, many or a size class.

V gene	J gene	clone size	D gene	CDR3 protein	CDR3 DNA
TRBV7-2	TRBJ1-2	many	TRBD1	CASSTRQGSYGYTF	TGTGCCAGCAGCACCCGACAGGGTTCCTATGGCTACACCTTC
TRBV12-3/TRBV12-4	TRBJ2-5	many	NA	CASSFGARETQYF	TGTGCCAGCAGTTTCGGCGCCAGGGAGACCCAGTACTTC
TRBV24-1	TRBJ2-2	NA	NA	CATSDRQAVGGELFF	TGTGCCACCAGTGATCGACAGGCGGTCGGGGGGGAGCTGTTTTTT
TRBV15	TRBJ2-1	once	NA	CATDGGPYNEQFF	TGTGCCACCGACGGCGGGCCATACAATGAGCAGTTCTTC
TRBV20-1	TRBJ1-2	NA	TRBD1	CSALTGGPYGYTF	TGCAGTGCGCTGACAGGGGGACCCTATGGCTACACCTTC
TRBV7-2	TRBJ2-7	once	NA	CASSLARGPTTYEQYF	TGCGCCAGCAGCTTAGCGCGGGGGCCGACTACCTACGAGCAGTACTTC
TRBV20-1	TRBJ2-7	NA	TRBD2	CSASYGTSGGGEYF	TGCAGTGCTAGCTACGGGACTAGCGGGGGGGGAGAGTACTTC
TRBV20-1	TRBJ2-2	few	NA	CSAGRGNGELFF	TGCAGTGCCGGACGGGGTAACGGGGAGCTGTTTTTT
TRBV7-2	TRBJ2-1	NA	TRBD2	CASSLKSGSSYNEQFF	TGTGCCAGCAGCTTGAAAAGCGGGAGCTCCTACAATGAGCAGTTCTTC
TRBV29-1	TRBJ2-3	NA	NA	CSVESQAATDTQYF	TGCAGCGTTGAAAGTCAGGCGGCTACAGATACGCAGTATTTT
TRBV28	TRBJ1-4	few	NA	CASSLAGVEEKLFF	TGTGCCAGCAGTTTAGCGGGAGTGGAAGAAAAACTGTTTTTT
TRBV28	TRBJ2-7	NA	NA	CASSLFAGEQYF	TGTGCCAGCAGTTTATTTGCGGGAGAGCAGTACTTC
TRBV18	TRBJ1-5	NA	NA	CASSPTRQDSNQPQHF	TGTGCCAGCTCACCAACCCGACAGGATAGCAATCAGCCCCAGCATTTT
TRBV20-1	TRBJ2-5	few	NA	CSALNLATGGTQYF	TGCAGTGCTCTCAACCTAGCTACGGGTGGGACCCAGTACTTC
TRBV25-1	TRBJ2-7	NA	NA	CASTWGPEQYF	TGTGCCAGCACTTGGGGGCCGGAGCAGTACTTC
TRBV5-1	TRBJ2-7	few	TRBD1	CASSFSGKVRQGVSYEQYF	TGCGCCAGCAGCTTTTCTGGCAAGGTTAGACAGGGGGTCTCCTACGAGCAGTACTTC
TRBV4-2	TRBJ2-1	NA	NA	CASSHQAGRSYNEQFF	TGTGCCAGCAGCCACCAAGCGGGCCGGTCCTACAATGAGCAGTTCTTC
TRBV12-3/TRBV12-4	TRBJ2-1	NA	NA	CASSLATPYNEQFF	TGTGCCAGCAGTTTAGCGACCCCCTACAATGAGCAGTTCTTC
TRBV3-1	TRBJ1-4	few	TRBD1	CASSSRDSLEKLFF	TGTGCCAGCAGCTCTCGGGACAGCCTTGAAAAACTGTTTTTT
TRBV29-1	TRBJ1-5	NA	NA	CSVNGPSNQPQHF	TGCAGCGTTAATGGGCCGAGCAATCAGCCCCAGCATTTT
TRBV2	TRBJ2-1	NA	NA	CASSDPGTDTYNEQFF	TGTGCCAGCAGTGACCCCGGGACTGATACCTACAATGAGCAGTTCTTC
TRBV9	TRBJ2-3	many	NA	CASTRRRDPDTQYF	TGTGCCAGCACCAGGAGAAGGGACCCAGATACGCAGTATTTT
TRBV20-1	TRBJ2-7	many	TRBD1	CSATRDRTYEQYF	TGCAGTGCTACTCGGGACAGGACCTACGAGCAGTACTTC
TRBV20-1	TRBJ2-3	many	TRBD2	CIAPSGNRDTQYF	TGCATAGCCCCTAGCGGGAATCGGGATACGCAGTATTTT